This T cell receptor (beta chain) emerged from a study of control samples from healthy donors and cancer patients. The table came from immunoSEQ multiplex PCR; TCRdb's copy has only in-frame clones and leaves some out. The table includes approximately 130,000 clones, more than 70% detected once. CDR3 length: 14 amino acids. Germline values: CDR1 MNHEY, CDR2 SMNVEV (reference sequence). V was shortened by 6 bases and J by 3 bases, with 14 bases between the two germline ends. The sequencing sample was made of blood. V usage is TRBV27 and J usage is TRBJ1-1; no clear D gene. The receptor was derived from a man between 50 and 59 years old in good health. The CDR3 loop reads CASSAKMRDTEAFF. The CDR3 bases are TGTGCCAGCAGCGCAAAAATGAGGGACACTGAAGCTTTCTTT.